This T cell receptor (beta chain) was recovered during a study of T cells in tuberculosis. Study-wide points: Some low-affinity tetramer-binding T cells may be absent from this sample.

Clones were sequenced by immunoSEQ multiplex PCR, and TCRdb holds only the in-frame ones, with some missing. Among 60,000 or so clones listed, 81% were seen once. Sorting used thawed, overnight-rested PBMC stained with anti-CD3, a viability dye and GMM-loaded CD1B tetramer. The CD1B tetramers carried C32 glucose monomycolate purified from Rhodococcus equi. About 100,000 tetramer-negative cells were sorted from each donor. V was clipped by 1 base and J by 0 bases, with 7 bases between them. The CDR3 runs to 15 residues. The germline V gene has CDR1 GTSNPN and CDR2 SVGIG (reference sequence). Specimen: CD1b-GMM tetramer-negative cells sorted from PBMCs. The chain carries TRBV30 and TRBJ2-6; no clear D. The receptor was derived from an adult woman with latent tuberculosis. DNA of the CDR3: TGTGCCTGGAGTGACAGTCTCTCTGGGGCCAACGTCCTGACTTTC. Translation gives CAWSDSLSGANVLTF. The full variable domain, rest sourced from reference TRBV30 and TRBJ2-6, is SQTIHQWPATLVQPVGSPLSLECTVEGTSNPNLYWYRQAAGRGLQLLFYSVGIGQISSEVPQNLSASRPQDRQFILSSKKLLLSDSGFYLCAWSDSLSGANVLTFGAGSRLTVL.